The T cell receptor (beta chain) described here comes from a study of blood T cell repertoires in COVID-19. Enrolment of Seattle patients took place during active infection, and they were followed longitudinally. Clones were read by immunoSEQ multiplex PCR, and TCRdb kept only the in-frame ones, dropping some. This repertoire shows approximately 190,000 clones, roughly 80% found once; its top ten account for roughly 8%. Per the germline V gene, CDR1 is SGHTS and CDR2 is YDEGEE. The ends lost 1 base at V and 3 bases at J; junction bases unmatched: 8. This CDR3 comprises 17 residues. This receptor was taken from a woman in her sixties or seventies with COVID-19, enrolled during active disease. The J gene is TRBJ2-1, the V gene TRBV5-8, with 9 bases matching TRBD1. The sequenced sample consisted of peripheral blood. The CDR3 loop reads CASSLTMGQGDYNEQFF. DNA of the CDR3: TGTGCCAGCAGCTTGACGATGGGACAGGGCGACTACAATGAGCAGTTCTTC.